Sequencing of this T cell receptor (beta chain) was carried out in a study of a mutant IDH1 vaccine in newly diagnosed glioma. Study-level information: Of the patients given treatment, approximately 60% were male and roughly 38% were female, and a mean age of around 41 years was recorded. Radiotherapy, temozolomide, or both had been given previously, and both were given to most. Study-level points and caveats: Patients mounted vaccine-induced immune responses in just over 90% of cases. Apparently, pseudoprogression bore no relation to changes among the top peripheral T cell clonotypes.

Time point defined: week 11, during vaccination. Vaccine doses each comprised 300 ug of mutant IDH1 20-mer peptide, with topical imiquimod. With regard to this clone: The antigen is not known.

The CDR3 loop spans 15 amino acids. Germline CDR1 and CDR2: LGHNA and YNFKEQ. V lost 0 bases to trimming and J lost 6 bases, with 15 bases between them. Assay used: immunoSEQ multiplex PCR; TCRdb lists only in-frame clones, some missing. This table has tens of thousands of clones, roughly 89% appearing once. This receptor was obtained from a man aged 35 to 55 with glioma. This chain connects TRBV4-2 to TRBJ2-7; D not certain. The sample was PBMCs, taken from a glioma patient whose treatment included an IDH1 peptide vaccine. The CDR3 sequence is CASSQDADPLGEQYF. CDR3 sequence (DNA): TGTGCCAGCAGCCAAGATGCCGACCCCCTGGGCGAGCAGTACTTC.